What follows is one T cell receptor (beta chain) and its context. In TCRdb, the 5' RACE reads were re-called with MiXCR into one record per CDR3 protein. Of about 500,000 distinct CDR3 sequences in the sample, 20% were seen once. The data originate from a study of T-cell memory formation after mild COVID-19. Germline CDR1 is MNHEY and CDR2 is SVGEGT. Losses at the gene ends were 6 bases for V and 5 bases for J; bases not matched to a gene: 9. This CDR3 comprises 15 residues. The receptor was derived from an adult woman who had mild COVID-19 (a few samples of this study predate the infection). Cell type and time point are not known. Input material: PBMCs or a T cell subset sorted from them (not recorded which). The chain uses TRBV6-2 or TRBV6-3 and TRBJ2-5, with 10 nucleotides matching TRBD2. In DNA, the CDR3 is TGTGCCAGCAGAGACGGACTAGCGGCTGCTGAGACCCAGTACTTC. Its translation is CASRDGLAAAETQYF.